Listed below are T cell receptor beta chains from one sample, sequenced in a study of OX40 agonist ivuxolimab in advanced cancers. Some clones are missing from TCRdb's copy, which holds only in-frame ones; the method was immunoSEQ multiplex PCR. The data hold around 25,000 clones, with over 70% observed a single time. This specimen was CD4+ or CD8+ T cells sorted from blood, taken in a trial of the OX40 agonist ivuxolimab. Source of these receptors: an adult with an advanced solid tumor such as melanoma, head and neck, liver or kidney cancer. Both conserved end residues are part of each CDR3. D genes are given only for firm matches. Size values are once, few and many counts, or a class for expanded clones, and some rows have none.

D	V	size	J	CDR3	DNA
TRBD1	TRBV6-5	few	TRBJ1-1	CASSYGTGEAFF	TGTGCCAGCAGTTATGGGACAGGGGAAGCTTTCTTT
.	TRBV9	.	TRBJ2-7	CASSTPPNEQYF	TGTGCCAGCAGCACCCCACCGAACGAGCAGTACTTC
.	TRBV13	.	TRBJ1-4	CASSHATNEKLFF	TGTGCCAGCAGCCATGCAACTAATGAAAAACTGTTTTTT
.	TRBV18	.	TRBJ2-7	CASSPQPGGLDFYEQYF	TGTGCCAGCTCACCACAACCCGGGGGACTGGATTTCTACGAGCAGTACTTC
.	TRBV5-4	once	TRBJ1-5	CASSLYPGLGGIYSNQPQHF	TGTGCCAGCAGCTTGTACCCGGGGCTCGGGGGGATTTATAGCAATCAGCCCCAGCATTTT
.	TRBV5-6	.	TRBJ1-2	CASRLRQGTFYGYTF	TGTGCCAGCAGGTTGAGGCAAGGGACTTTTTATGGCTACACCTTC
TRBD1	TRBV27	.	TRBJ2-2	CASSQGAFPSNTGELFF	TGTGCCAGCAGCCAGGGGGCTTTCCCCTCGAACACCGGGGAGCTGTTTTTT
TRBD1	TRBV11-2	.	TRBJ2-7	CASSLSQGAYEQYF	TGTGCCAGCAGCTTAAGTCAGGGGGCCTACGAGCAGTACTTC
.	TRBV20-1	.	TRBJ2-1	CSGTDYNEQFF	TGCAGTGGAACAGACTACAATGAGCAGTTCTTC
.	TRBV6-6	.	TRBJ2-1	CASTIGLGPLEQFF	TGTGCCAGCACGATCGGCCTGGGGCCTCTGGAGCAGTTCTTC
TRBD2	TRBV2	.	TRBJ2-7	CASRPIRGGNSYEQYF	TGTGCCAGCAGGCCCATTCGCGGGGGGAATTCTTACGAGCAGTACTTC
TRBD2	TRBV6-1	.	TRBJ2-5	CASSETSGSSETQYF	TGTGCCAGCAGTGAGACTAGCGGGAGCTCAGAGACCCAGTACTTC
TRBD2	TRBV27	.	TRBJ2-1	CASRGGYNEQFF	TGTGCCAGCCGGGGGGGGTACAATGAGCAGTTCTTC
.	TRBV11-2	.	TRBJ2-5	CATTDKQETQYF	TGTGCCACCACAGACAAACAAGAGACCCAGTACTTC
.	TRBV11-1	many	TRBJ2-1	CASSLIAGSSYNEQFF	TGTGCCAGCAGCTTAATAGCCGGTAGCTCCTACAATGAGCAGTTCTTC
.	TRBV19	.	TRBJ2-3	CASSTGQADTQYF	TGTGCCAGTAGTACCGGCCAGGCAGATACGCAGTATTTT
TRBD2	TRBV7-2	.	TRBJ2-7	CASSLAGGNYEQYF	TGTGCCAGCAGCCTAGCGGGAGGTAACTACGAGCAGTACTTC
.	TRBV4-3	.	TRBJ2-3	CASSQDQSGVTDTQYF	TGCGCCAGCAGCCAAGATCAATCGGGGGTGACAGATACGCAGTATTTT
TRBD1	TRBV4-2	once	TRBJ2-7	CASSPADRGALDEQYF	TGTGCCAGCAGCCCGGCCGACAGGGGGGCTCTCGACGAGCAGTACTTC
.	TRBV5-6	.	TRBJ2-1	CASSLGVAEQFF	TGTGCCAGCAGCCTAGGGGTAGCAGAGCAGTTCTTC
.	TRBV7-2	few	TRBJ2-1	CASSLDDLYNEQFF	TGTGCCAGCAGCTTAGATGACCTCTACAATGAGCAGTTCTTC
TRBD1	TRBV7-8	.	TRBJ2-1	CASSLTGGSYNEQFF	TGTGCCAGCAGCTTAACAGGGGGCTCCTACAATGAGCAGTTCTTC
.	TRBV9	.	TRBJ1-1	CASSVNQGEAFF	TGTGCCAGCAGCGTGAACCAGGGGGAAGCTTTCTTT